Shown below are 15 T cell receptor beta chains from a single sample sequenced in a study of blood T cell repertoires in COVID-19. Clones were read by immunoSEQ multiplex PCR, and TCRdb kept only the in-frame ones, dropping some. The repertoire includes 150,000 or so clones, around 79% of them detected once, and approximately 9.9% sits in the top ten. The sample taken for sequencing was PBMCs or T cells enriched from blood (not recorded which). These TCRs come from a man between 50 and 59 years old who had recovered from COVID-19.

This chain joins TRBV24-1 and TRBJ2-2; D is possibly TRBD2 (7 bases). CDR1 is KGHDR, CDR2 SFDVKD, per germline. The CDR3 contains 14 residues. The germline V and J ends were trimmed by 6 bases and 7 bases, with 14 bases remaining between them. In nucleotides, the CDR3 is TGTGCCACCAGTCCAGGGAGGGGGAACGGGGAGCTGTTTTTT. As protein: CATSPGRGNGELFF.

This clone occurred a few times. V is TRBV7-9 and J is TRBJ2-7; D is perhaps TRBD2 (6 bases). The germline V and J ends were trimmed by 5 bases and 4 bases, with 15 bases remaining between them. CDR3 length: 14 amino acids. Germline CDR1 SEHNR, CDR2 FQNEAQ (reference sequence). The CDR3 region has the DNA TGTGCCAGCAGCCGGGACTTTCGCGGATACGAGCAGTACTTC. Its protein is CASSRDFRGYEQYF. The variable domain in full, with the rest retrieved from reference TRBV7-9 and TRBJ2-7, is DTGVSQNPRHKITKRGQNVTFRCDPISEHNRLYWYRQTLGQGPEFLTYFQNEAQLEKSRLLSDRFSAERPKGSFSTLEIQRTEQGDSAMYLCASSRDFRGYEQYFGPGTRLTVT.

This chain connects TRBV12-3 or TRBV12-4 to TRBJ2-7; D may be TRBD1 (6 bases). The length of the CDR3 is 13 residues. V dropped 6 bases and J dropped 5 bases, with 14 bases sitting between them. The CDR3 sequence: CASSVRGKDEQYF. CDR3 in DNA: TGTGCCAGCAGCGTAAGGGGGAAGGACGAGCAGTACTTC.

The chain joins TRBV29-1 to TRBJ2-7, with 13 bases matching TRBD2. Germline V CDR1 and CDR2: SQVTM, ANQGSEA. The CDR3 totals 14 residues. The trim removed 3 bases at V and 3 bases at J, leaving 2 bases unmatched. DNA for the CDR3: TGCAGCGTTGAGGGGACTAGCGGGGACTACGAGCAGTACTTC. Translation gives CSVEGTSGDYEQYF.

This clone was picked up one time. J is TRBJ2-7 and V is TRBV5-6; 7 bases map to TRBD1. The V and J ends lost 2 bases and 1 base, in that order; junction bases with no gene match: 6. The CDR3 contains 15 residues. CDR1 is SGHDT and CDR2 is YYEEEE in the germline V gene. CDR3 in DNA: TGTGCCAGCAGCTTCGGGACAGACCTTTCCTACGAGCAGTACTTC. Protein sequence: CASSFGTDLSYEQYF.

This sequence joins TRBV18 and TRBJ2-3; TRBD2 agrees at 12 bases. CDR1 KGHSH and CDR2 LQKENI come from the germline V gene. V was clipped by 1 base and J by 0 bases; unmatched bases: 2. The CDR3 spans 17 residues. The CDR3 loop is CASSPLGTSGSTDTQYF. The CDR3 coding sequence is TGTGCCAGCTCACCACTAGGGACTAGCGGGAGCACAGATACGCAGTATTTT.

This clone came up many times. This chain uses TRBV6-1 with TRBJ1-3; D not resolved. V was pared by 2 bases and J by 7 bases, with 12 bases between. In germline, CDR1 is MNHNS, CDR2 SASEGT. The CDR3 runs 14 residues. CDR3 loop: CASSERLLGNTIYF. The DNA of the CDR3 is TGTGCCAGCAGTGAAAGGTTGCTCGGGAACACCATATATTTT.

The chain has TRBV28 and TRBJ2-7, with TRBD1 matching over 9 bases. The CDR3 has 16 amino acids. Germline V gives CDR1 MDHEN, CDR2 SYDVKM. Trimming took 4 bases from V and 6 from J; bases not matched to a gene: 13. CDR3 nucleotide sequence: TGTGCCAGCAGTTCCACAATCTGGACAGGGGAGTCCGAGCAGTACTTC. Amino acid sequence: CASSSTIWTGESEQYF.

The V call is TRBV12-3 or TRBV12-4, the J call TRBJ1-1; no reliable D call. The CDR3 sequence is 13 residues long. The V end lost 5 bases, the J end lost 0 bases, and 7 bases lay between the germline ends. CDR3 in DNA: TGTGCCAGCAGTCCCCCGGTGAACACTGAAGCTTTCTTT. It encodes CASSPPVNTEAFF.

The chain recombines TRBV2 with TRBJ1-5; 7 bases align to TRBD1. V lost 6 bases, J lost 9 bases, and 11 bases stayed unmatched. CDR3 size: 14 residues. CDR1 and CDR2 from the germline V gene are SNHLY and FYNNEI. Here the CDR3 DNA reads TGTGCCAGCAGGGCCCCGGCAGGGGGGCGGCCCCAGCATTTT. Translating it yields CASRAPAGGRPQHF.

V is TRBV18 and J is TRBJ2-5; 9 bases fit TRBD1. The junction had 18 bases not matched to a gene; V was cut back by 3 bases and J by 4 bases. Germline V lookup: CDR1 KGHSH, CDR2 LQKENI. The length of the CDR3 is 19 residues. The CDR3 DNA is TGTGCCAGCTCACCCACTTACTACCGGGACAGGGTGTATGGAGAGACCCAGTACTTC. It translates to CASSPTYYRDRVYGETQYF. Looking up the rest from reference TRBV18 and TRBJ2-5 gives the full variable domain: NAGVMQNPRHLVRRRGQEARLRCSPMKGHSHVYWYRQLPEEGLKFMVYLQKENIIDESGMPKERFSAEFPKEGPSILRIQQVVRGDSAAYFCASSPTYYRDRVYGETQYFGPGTRLLVL.

There are a few counts of this clone. The chain combines TRBV29-1 with TRBJ2-3; 10 nucleotides line up with TRBD2. V was pared by 6 bases and J by 4 bases, with 4 bases of the junction left unmatched. The CDR3 loop spans 13 amino acids. Germline loops: CDR1 SQVTM, CDR2 ANQGSEA. The CDR3 DNA follows: TGCAGCGTCTTAGCGGGGGGTGCAGATACGCAGTATTTT. Translated, it gives CSVLAGGADTQYF.

The J gene is TRBJ2-3, the V gene TRBV14; D is possibly TRBD2 (6 bases). Per the germline V gene, CDR1 is SGHDN and CDR2 is FVKESK. The CDR3 covers 14 residues. Trimming cost V 2 bases and J 5 bases, with 11 bases left between them. DNA of the CDR3: TGTGCCAGCAGCCAAAGGAGGGTAGAAGATACGCAGTATTTT. Residues: CASSQRRVEDTQYF.

This chain joins TRBV3-1 (or the pseudogene TRBV3-2) and TRBJ2-1; 7 bases align to TRBD1. This CDR3 is 15 amino acids long. With 0 bases clipped from V and 6 bases from J, the junction kept 5 bases outside the gene matches. Germline CDR1 LGHDT, CDR2 YNNKEL (reference sequence). The DNA for the CDR3 is TGTGCCAGCAGCCAAGAGCAGGGGGTCGTCAATGAGCAGTTCTTC. This codes for CASSQEQGVVNEQFF.

This rearrangement joins TRBV5-4 to TRBJ2-5; 7 nucleotides line up with TRBD1. The CDR3 runs to 16 residues. Germline CDR1 is SGHNT and CDR2 is YYREEE (reference sequence). The V gene end was trimmed by 5 bases and the J gene end by 5 bases; junction bases not matched to a gene: 15. CDR3 DNA: TGTGCCAGCAGTTCCAACTCCCAGGGGGTGTTGGAGACCCAGTACTTC. Its protein product is CASSSNSQGVLETQYF.